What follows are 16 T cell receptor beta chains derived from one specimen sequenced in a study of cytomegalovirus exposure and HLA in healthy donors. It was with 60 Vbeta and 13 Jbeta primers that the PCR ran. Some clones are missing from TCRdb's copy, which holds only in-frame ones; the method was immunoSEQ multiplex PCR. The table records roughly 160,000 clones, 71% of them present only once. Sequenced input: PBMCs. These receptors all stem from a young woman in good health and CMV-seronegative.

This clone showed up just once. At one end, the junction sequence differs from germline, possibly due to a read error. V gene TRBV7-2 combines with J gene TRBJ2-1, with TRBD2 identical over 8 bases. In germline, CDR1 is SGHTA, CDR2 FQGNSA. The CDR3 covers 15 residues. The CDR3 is CASSIASGPYNEQFF. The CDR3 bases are TGTGCCAGCAGCATAGCTAGCGGGCCCTACAATGAGCAGTTCTTC.

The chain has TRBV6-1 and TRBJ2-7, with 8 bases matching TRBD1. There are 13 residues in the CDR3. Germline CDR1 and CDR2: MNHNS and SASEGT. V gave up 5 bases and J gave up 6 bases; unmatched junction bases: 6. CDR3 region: CASSRRTGPEQYF. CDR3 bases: TGTGCCAGCAGTAGACGGACAGGGCCCGAGCAGTACTTC.

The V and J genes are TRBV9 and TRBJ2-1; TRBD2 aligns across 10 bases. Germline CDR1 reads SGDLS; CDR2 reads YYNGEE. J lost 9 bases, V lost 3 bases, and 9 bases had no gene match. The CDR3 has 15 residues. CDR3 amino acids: CASSGLASGRGEQFF. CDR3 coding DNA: TGTGCCAGCAGCGGTTTGGCTAGCGGGAGAGGTGAGCAGTTCTTC.

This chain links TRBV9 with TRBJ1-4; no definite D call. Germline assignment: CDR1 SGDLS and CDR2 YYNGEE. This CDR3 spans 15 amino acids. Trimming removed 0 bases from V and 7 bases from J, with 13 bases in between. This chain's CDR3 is CASSVGGLAREKLFF. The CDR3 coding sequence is TGTGCCAGCAGCGTAGGAGGGCTCGCTCGTGAAAAACTGTTTTTT. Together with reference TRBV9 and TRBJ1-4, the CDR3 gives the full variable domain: DSGVTQTPKHLITATGQRVTLRCSPRSGDLSVYWYQQSLDQGLQFLIQYYNGEERAKGNILERFSAQQFPDLHSELNLSSLELGDSALYFCASSVGGLAREKLFFGSGTQLSVL.

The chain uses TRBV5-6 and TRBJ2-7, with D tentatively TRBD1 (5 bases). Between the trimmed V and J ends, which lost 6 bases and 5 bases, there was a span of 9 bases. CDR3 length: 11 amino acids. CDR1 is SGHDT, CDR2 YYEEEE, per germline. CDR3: CASNLQDEQYF. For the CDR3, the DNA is TGTGCCAGCAATCTACAGGACGAGCAGTACTTC.

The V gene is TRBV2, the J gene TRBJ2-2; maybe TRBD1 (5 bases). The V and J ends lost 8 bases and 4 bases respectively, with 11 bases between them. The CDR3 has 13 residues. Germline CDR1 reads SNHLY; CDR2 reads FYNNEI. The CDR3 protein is CASGARSTGELFF. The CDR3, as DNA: TGTGCCAGCGGGGCCCGATCCACCGGGGAGCTGTTTTTT.

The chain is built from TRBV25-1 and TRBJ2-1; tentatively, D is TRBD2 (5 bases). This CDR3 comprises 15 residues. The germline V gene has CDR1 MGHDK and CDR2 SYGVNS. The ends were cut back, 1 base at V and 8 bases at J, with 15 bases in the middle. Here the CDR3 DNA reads TGTGCCAGCAGTGAATTTGGGAGTAGGCAGGATGAGCAGTTCTTC. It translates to CASSEFGSRQDEQFF.

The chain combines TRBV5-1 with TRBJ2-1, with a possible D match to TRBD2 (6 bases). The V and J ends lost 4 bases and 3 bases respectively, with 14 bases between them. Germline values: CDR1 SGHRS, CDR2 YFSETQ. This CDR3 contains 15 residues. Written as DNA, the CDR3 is TGCGCCAGCAGCATTAGCGGCGGAAACTACAATGAGCAGTTCTTC. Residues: CASSISGGNYNEQFF.

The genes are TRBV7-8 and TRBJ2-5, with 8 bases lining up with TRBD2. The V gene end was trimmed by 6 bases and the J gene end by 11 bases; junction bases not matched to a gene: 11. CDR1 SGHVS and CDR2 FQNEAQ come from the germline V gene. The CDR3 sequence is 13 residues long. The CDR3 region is CASRIAGKGEQYF. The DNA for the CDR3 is TGTGCCAGCAGAATAGCGGGAAAGGGAGAGCAGTACTTC. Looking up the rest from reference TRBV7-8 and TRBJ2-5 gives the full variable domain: GAGVSQSPRYKVAKRGQDVALRCDPISGHVSLFWYQQALGQGPEFLTYFQNEAQLDKSGLPSDRFFAERPEGSVSTLKIQRTQQEDSAVYLCASRIAGKGEQYFGPGTRLLVL.

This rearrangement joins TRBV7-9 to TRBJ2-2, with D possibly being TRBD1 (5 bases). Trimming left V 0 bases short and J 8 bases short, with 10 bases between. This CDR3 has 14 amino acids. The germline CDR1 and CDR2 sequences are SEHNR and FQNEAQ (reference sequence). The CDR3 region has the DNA TGTGCCAGCAGCTTAGCGGGGCGGACGGGGGAGCTGTTTTTT. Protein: CASSLAGRTGELFF. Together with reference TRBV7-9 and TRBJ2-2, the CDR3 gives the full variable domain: DTGVSQNPRHKITKRGQNVTFRCDPISEHNRLYWYRQTLGQGPEFLTYFQNEAQLEKSRLLSDRFSAERPKGSFSTLEIQRTEQGDSAMYLCASSLAGRTGELFFGEGSRLTVL.

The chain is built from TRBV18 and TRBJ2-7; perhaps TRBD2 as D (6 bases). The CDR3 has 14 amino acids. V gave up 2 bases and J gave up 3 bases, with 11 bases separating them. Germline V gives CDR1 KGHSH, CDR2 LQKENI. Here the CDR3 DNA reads TGTGCCAGCTCACCAGCGAATAGCGGCTACGAGCAGTACTTC. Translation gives CASSPANSGYEQYF.

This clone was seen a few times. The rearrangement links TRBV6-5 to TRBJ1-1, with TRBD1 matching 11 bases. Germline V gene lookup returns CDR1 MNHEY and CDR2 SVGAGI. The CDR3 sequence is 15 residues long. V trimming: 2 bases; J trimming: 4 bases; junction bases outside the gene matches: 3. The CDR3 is CASSYGTGGTTEAFF. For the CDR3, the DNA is TGTGCCAGCAGTTACGGGACAGGGGGAACCACTGAAGCTTTCTTT.

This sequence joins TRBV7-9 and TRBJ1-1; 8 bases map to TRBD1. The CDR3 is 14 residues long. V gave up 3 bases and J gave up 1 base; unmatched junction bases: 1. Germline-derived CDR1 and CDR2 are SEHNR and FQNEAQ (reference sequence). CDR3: CASSLGQANTEAFF. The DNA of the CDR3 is TGTGCCAGCAGCTTGGGACAGGCGAACACTGAAGCTTTCTTT.

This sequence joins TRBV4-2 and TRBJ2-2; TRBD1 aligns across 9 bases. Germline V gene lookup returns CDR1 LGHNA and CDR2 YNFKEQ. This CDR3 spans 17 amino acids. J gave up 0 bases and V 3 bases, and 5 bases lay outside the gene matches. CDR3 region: CASSQIGQGTNTGELFF. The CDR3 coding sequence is TGTGCCAGCAGCCAGATTGGACAGGGGACGAACACCGGGGAGCTGTTTTTT.

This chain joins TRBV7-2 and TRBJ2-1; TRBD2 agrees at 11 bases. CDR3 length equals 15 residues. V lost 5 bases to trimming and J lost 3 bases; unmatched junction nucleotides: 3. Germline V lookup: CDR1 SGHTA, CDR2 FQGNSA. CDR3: CASSPGTSGYNEQFF. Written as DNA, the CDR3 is TGTGCCAGCAGCCCCGGGACTAGCGGCTACAATGAGCAGTTCTTC.

CDR3 sequence: CAKNGTGANVLTF. The DNA of the CDR3 is TGCGCCAAAAACGGGACTGGGGCCAACGTCCTGACTTTC. The chain has TRBV5-1 and TRBJ2-6; D might be TRBD2 (5 bases). The germline V and J ends were trimmed by 9 bases and 2 bases, with 9 bases remaining between them. The V gene's germline CDR1 is SGHRS and CDR2 YFSETQ. The CDR3 has 13 amino acids.